Presented here are 11 T cell receptor beta chains from one specimen sequenced in a study of vaccination and CD4 T cells after COVID-19. Time point meaning: late sampling 161 to 241 days after vaccination in a few convalescent patients. Treatment denoted: approximately 11-day PBMC culture with coronavirus spike peptide pools or control peptides (ViraFEST assay). For these receptors, no antigen is known. The Oncomine TCR Beta short-read assay generated sequence data from the DNA of cultured CD4+ T cells. TCRdb re-called the PCR reads with MiXCR, one entry per CDR3 protein. The sample records 16,000 or so distinct CDR3 sequences, approximately 44% being singletons. This sample comprised CD4+ T cells from blood, cultured in vitro, obtained about 7 months after SARS-CoV-2 vaccination. The source of these receptors is a human donor who had recovered from COVID-19.

This chain links TRBV6-1 with TRBJ2-3; 7 positions match TRBD2. This CDR3 region has 16 residues. J was trimmed by 0 bases and V by 10 bases; bases with no gene match: 13. Germline V gene lookup returns CDR1 MNHNS and CDR2 SASEGT. Here the CDR3 reads CATVERGAISTDTQYF. The CDR3 coding sequence is TGTGCCACTGTGGAGCGGGGCGCAATTAGCACAGATACGCAGTATTTT.

This sequence joins TRBV19 and TRBJ1-5; 9 nucleotides align to TRBD1. This CDR3 is 14 amino acids long. Trimming removed 5 bases from V and 7 bases from J; junction bases left unmatched: 6. CDR1 is LNHDA, CDR2 SQIVND, per germline (reference sequence). The CDR3 reads CASSLGQGRQPQHF. CDR3 sequence (DNA): TGTGCCAGTAGTCTCGGACAGGGGAGGCAGCCCCAGCATTTT.

This rearrangement joins TRBV10-3 to TRBJ2-3; 8 bases map to TRBD2. This CDR3 is 17 amino acids long. The V and J ends lost 6 bases and 4 bases, in that order; junction bases with no gene match: 15. Germline V gene data show CDR1 as ENHRY and CDR2 as SYGVKD. The CDR3 sequence is CAISQGDGGVGADTQYF. The CDR3 bases are TGTGCCATCAGCCAAGGAGACGGGGGGGTAGGAGCAGATACGCAGTATTTT.

The rearrangement uses TRBV6-5 and TRBJ1-1; TRBD1 is a possible D gene (5 bases). Trimming cost V 0 bases and J 5 bases, with 16 bases left between them. Germline lookup yields CDR1 MNHEY and CDR2 SVGAGI. The CDR3 runs 16 residues. CDR3 amino acids: CASSYSRQRKETEAFF. The CDR3 DNA sequence: TGTGCCAGCAGTTACTCGAGACAGAGGAAGGAAACTGAAGCTTTCTTT.

This clonotype was detected a few times. The genes are TRBV15 and TRBJ1-5; D might be TRBD1 (6 bases). Per the germline V gene, CDR1 is LNHNV and CDR2 is YYDKDF (reference sequence). With 0 bases removed from V and 6 bases from J, the gap between germline ends came to 24 bases. CDR3 length: 19 residues. CDR3 region: CATSREEAGRDSGVQPQHF. The CDR3 nucleotides read TGTGCCACCAGCAGAGAGGAGGCAGGGCGGGATTCAGGGGTTCAGCCCCAGCATTTT.

J is TRBJ2-7 and V is TRBV19; TRBD2 matches 8 bases. This CDR3 spans 15 amino acids. V lost 5 bases, J lost 5 bases, and 11 bases stayed unmatched. Germline-derived CDR1 and CDR2 are LNHDA and SQIVND (reference sequence). CDR3 coding DNA: TGTGCCAGTAGTGCCCGGGGGGGGGCTAACGACGAGCAGTACTTC. Its translation is CASSARGGANDEQYF.

This clonotype was observed a handful of times. The genes are TRBV12-3 or TRBV12-4 and TRBJ1-5; D not resolved. V was cut by 6 bases and J by 7 bases, with 10 bases left in between. The CDR3 sequence is 12 residues long. CDR3 in amino acids: CASRDFGQPQHF. In DNA, the CDR3 is TGTGCCAGCAGGGACTTCGGACAGCCCCAGCATTTT.

This sequence joins TRBV6-1 and TRBJ2-7; 7 bases line up with TRBD1. CDR3 length equals 12 residues. The germline V gene has CDR1 MNHNS and CDR2 SASEGT. Trimming removed 6 bases from V and 2 bases from J; junction bases left unmatched: 1. CDR3 bases: TGTGCCAGCAGACAGGGGACCTACGAGCAGTACTTC. Translation: CASRQGTYEQYF.

V and J are TRBV6-1 and TRBJ1-3; TRBD1 agrees at 8 bases. Germline V gene sequence: CDR1 MNHNS, CDR2 SASEGT. The CDR3 length is 15 residues. The J segment lost 3 bases and the V segment lost 4 bases, leaving 5 bases of the junction unmatched. CDR3 amino acids: CASSALGQGGNTIYF. The CDR3, as DNA: TGTGCCAGCAGTGCCCTAGGACAGGGTGGAAACACCATATATTTT.

This clonotype turned up a few times. The V gene is TRBV6-1, the J gene TRBJ2-5; D ambiguous. Germline-derived CDR1 and CDR2 are MNHNS and SASEGT. V lost 4 bases, J lost 4 bases, and 7 bases lay in between. The length of the CDR3 is 12 residues. This CDR3 is CASSAGRETQYF. In nucleotides, the CDR3 is TGTGCCAGCAGTGCCGGCAGAGAGACCCAGTACTTC.

V is TRBV11-2 and J is TRBJ2-1, with 7 nucleotides matching TRBD2. Germline V lookup: CDR1 SGHAT, CDR2 FQNNGV. V lost 5 bases and J lost 2; bases outside the gene matches: 9. The CDR3 totals 16 residues. The CDR3 sequence is CASSPPGRGTYNEQFF. CDR3 DNA: TGTGCCAGCAGCCCCCCGGGGCGGGGGACCTACAATGAGCAGTTCTTC.